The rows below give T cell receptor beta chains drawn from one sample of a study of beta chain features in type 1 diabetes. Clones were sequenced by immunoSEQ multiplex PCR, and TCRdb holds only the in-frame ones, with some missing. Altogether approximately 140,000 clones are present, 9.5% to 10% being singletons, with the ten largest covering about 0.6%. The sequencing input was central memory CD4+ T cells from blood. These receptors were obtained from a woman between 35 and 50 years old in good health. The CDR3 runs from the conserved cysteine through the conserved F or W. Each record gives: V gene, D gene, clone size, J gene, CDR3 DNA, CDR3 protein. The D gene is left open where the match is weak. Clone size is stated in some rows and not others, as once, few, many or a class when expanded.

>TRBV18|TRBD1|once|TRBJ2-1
TGTGCCAGCTCACCCCCGACCGGGACAGGGCACAATGAGCAGTTCTTC
CASSPPTGTGHNEQFF
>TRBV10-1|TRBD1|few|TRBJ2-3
TGCGCCAGCAGTGGGGACAGGTGGGCAGATACGCAGTATTTT
CASSGDRWADTQYF
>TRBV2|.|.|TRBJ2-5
TGTGCCAGCACCCCACAGGTTCAAGAGACCCAGTACTTC
CASTPQVQETQYF
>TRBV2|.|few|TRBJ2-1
TGTGCCAGCAGTGATGGAGGGGCTTTGATCTATGAGCAGTTCTTC
CASSDGGALIYEQFF
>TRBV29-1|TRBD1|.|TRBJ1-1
TGCAGCGTTGGCGCCGAACAGGGGGGGACTGAAGCTTTCTTT
CSVGAEQGGTEAFF
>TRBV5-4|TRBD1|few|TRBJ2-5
TGTGCCAGCAGCCCGGACAGGGCGGAGACCCAGTACTTC
CASSPDRAETQYF
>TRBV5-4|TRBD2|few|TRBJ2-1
TGTGCCAGCAGCTTGGCCGGCGGGGGAATAAATGAGCAGTTCTTC
CASSLAGGGINEQFF
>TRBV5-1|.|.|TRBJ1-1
TGCGCCAGCACTATCGCGGGGGGTGACACTGAAGCTTTCTTT
CASTIAGGDTEAFF
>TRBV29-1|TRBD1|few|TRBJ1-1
TGCAGCGTTTTTGACAGGGCCAACACTGAAGCTTTCTTT
CSVFDRANTEAFF
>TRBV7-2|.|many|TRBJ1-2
TGTGCCAGCAGGCCAACCGTTTCTAAGGCAGGGGGCTACACCTTC
CASRPTVSKAGGYTF
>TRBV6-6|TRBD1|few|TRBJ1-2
TGTGCCAGCAGTTTCTTGGGACAGGGGCCGGCTGGCTACACCTTC
CASSFLGQGPAGYTF
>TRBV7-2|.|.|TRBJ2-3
TGTGCCAGCAGCTCCCAGGGTCCCCCAGATACGCAGTATTTT
CASSSQGPPDTQYF
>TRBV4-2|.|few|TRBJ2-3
TGTGCCAGCAGCTTCAGGCCGGTTAGCACAGATACGCAGTATTTT
CASSFRPVSTDTQYF
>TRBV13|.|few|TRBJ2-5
TGTGCCAGCAACAAACGAATGGGGGCCATCGAGACCCAGTACTTC
CASNKRMGAIETQYF
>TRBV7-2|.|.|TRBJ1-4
TGTGCCAGCGGCGAGAGGATGCTCCGTGGGGAAAAACTGTTTTTT
CASGERMLRGEKLFF
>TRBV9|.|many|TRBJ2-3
TGTGCCAGCAGCGTAGAGGGGGTCGGGACATTGTTCACAGATACGCAGTATTTT
CASSVEGVGTLFTDTQYF
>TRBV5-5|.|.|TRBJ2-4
TGTGCCAGCAGCCCCGGGGTTTCAGCCAAAAACATTCAGTACTTC
CASSPGVSAKNIQYF
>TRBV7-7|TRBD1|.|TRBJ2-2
TGTGCCAGCAGCTCTCGGACAGGGGGCACCGGGGAGCTGTTTTTT
CASSSRTGGTGELFF
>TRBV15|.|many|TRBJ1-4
TGTGCCACCAGCAGAGATCGTGCAACTAATGAAAAACTGTTTTTT
CATSRDRATNEKLFF
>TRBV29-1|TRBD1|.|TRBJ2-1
TGCAGCGCCCAGGGACAGGGTAATGAGCAGTTCTTC
CSAQGQGNEQFF
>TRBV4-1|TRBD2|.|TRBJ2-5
TGCGCCAGCAGCCAAGATCGACTAGCGGGTTTAGAGACCCAGTACTTC
CASSQDRLAGLETQYF
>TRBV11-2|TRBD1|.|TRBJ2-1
TGTGCCAGCAGCCGGGACAGGGGTGGCGAGCAGTTCTTC
CASSRDRGGEQFF
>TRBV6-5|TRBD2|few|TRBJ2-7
TGTGCCAGCAGTCAGCCGGGGGGGGGACCCTACGAGCAGTACTTC
CASSQPGGGPYEQYF
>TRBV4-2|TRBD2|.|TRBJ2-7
TGTGCCAGCAGCCCCGGGACTAGCGCCTACGAGCAGTACTTC
CASSPGTSAYEQYF
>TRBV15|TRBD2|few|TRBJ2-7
TGTGCCACCGCCGGTGGACGCGGGGGGTCCTACGAGCAGTACTTC
CATAGGRGGSYEQYF
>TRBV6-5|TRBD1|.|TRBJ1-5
TGTGCCAGCAGTCCATCGGGACAGGTCTACCCCCAGCATTTT
CASSPSGQVYPQHF
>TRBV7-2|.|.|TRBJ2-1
TGTGCCAGCAGCTTGGACGGACAGATCTACAATGAGCAGTTCTTC
CASSLDGQIYNEQFF
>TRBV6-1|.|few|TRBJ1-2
TGTGCCAGCAGTTCTAATCAGCGAAACTATGGCTACACCTTC
CASSSNQRNYGYTF
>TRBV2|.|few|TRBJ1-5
TGTGCCAGCACCAGGCAGCAGGGGATGGGACAGCCCCAGCATTTT
CASTRQQGMGQPQHF
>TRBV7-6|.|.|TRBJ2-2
TGTGCCAGCAGGAACAGGGTGGGGAACACCGGGGAGCTGTTTTTT
CASRNRVGNTGELFF
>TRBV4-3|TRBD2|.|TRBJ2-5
TGCGCCAGCAGCCAACAGCGGGGGATGTACCAAGAGACCCAGTACTTC
CASSQQRGMYQETQYF
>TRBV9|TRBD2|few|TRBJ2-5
TGTGCCAGCAGCGTAGATACTAGCGGGGGGCCGCCCCAGTACTTC
CASSVDTSGGPPQYF
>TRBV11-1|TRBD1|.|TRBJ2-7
TGTGCCAGCAGCCTAGGACAGGGGGTTTATCACGAGCAGTACTTC
CASSLGQGVYHEQYF
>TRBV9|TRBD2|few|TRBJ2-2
TGTGCCAGCAGTGCTAGCGGGGGGGCACCCGGGGAGCTGTTTTTT
CASSASGGAPGELFF
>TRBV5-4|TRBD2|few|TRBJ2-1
TGTGCCAGCAGCCCCTCTGGCGGTAGCCGGGGGGACAATGAGCAGTTCTTC
CASSPSGGSRGDNEQFF
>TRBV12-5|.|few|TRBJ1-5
TGTGCTAGTGGCACTGGGGCAGCCCAGCATTTT
CASGTGAAQHF
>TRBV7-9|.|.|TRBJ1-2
TGTGCCAGCAGCGCGAGCGCAGGGGTAGAGTATGGCTACACCTTC
CASSASAGVEYGYTF
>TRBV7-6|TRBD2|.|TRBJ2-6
TGTGCCAGCAGCCCGAGACTAGCGGTCGGCTCTGGGGCCAACGTCCTGACTTTC
CASSPRLAVGSGANVLTF
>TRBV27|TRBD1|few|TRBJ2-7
TGTGCCAGCAGTTTACGGGACAGGGGCTCCTACGAGCAGTACTTC
CASSLRDRGSYEQYF
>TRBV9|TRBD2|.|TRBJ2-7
TGTGCCAGCAGCGATCCGCAAACCGGGACTAGTATCTACGAGCAGTACTTC
CASSDPQTGTSIYEQYF
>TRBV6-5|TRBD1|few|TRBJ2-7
TGTGCCAGCAGTTACCGGGACAGGAGCTCCTACGAGCAGTACTTC
CASSYRDRSSYEQYF
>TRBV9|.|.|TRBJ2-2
TGTGCCAGCAGCTTAGCAGGGAACACCGGGGAGCTGTTTTTT
CASSLAGNTGELFF
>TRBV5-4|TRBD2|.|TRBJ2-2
TGTGCCAGCAGCTTGTACCTAGCGGGGTATCCCGGGGAGCTGTTTTTT
CASSLYLAGYPGELFF
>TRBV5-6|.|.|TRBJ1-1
TGTGCCAGCAGCCCCACGGGGGGCGAATGGACTGAAGCTTTCTTT
CASSPTGGEWTEAFF
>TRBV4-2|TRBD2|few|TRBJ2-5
TGTGCCAGCAGCCAAGGCGAGTCGGGGGGGCAGCAAGAGACCCAGTACTTC
CASSQGESGGQQETQYF
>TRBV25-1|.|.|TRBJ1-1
TGTGCCAGCAGTGAATATCAGGGGAACATTGAAGCTTTCTTT
CASSEYQGNIEAFF
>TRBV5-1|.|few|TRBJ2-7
TGCGCCAGCAGCTTGGGGGGGCCCCCCCACGAGCAGTACTTC
CASSLGGPPHEQYF
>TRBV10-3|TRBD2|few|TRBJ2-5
TGTGCCACTACGGGACTAGCGGGTCAAGAGACCCAGTACTTC
CATTGLAGQETQYF
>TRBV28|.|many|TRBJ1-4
TGTGCCAGCAGCCGGACAGTAGGTGAAAAACTGTTTTTT
CASSRTVGEKLFF
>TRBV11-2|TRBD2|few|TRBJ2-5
TGTGCCAGCAGCCCGGCCCCCGGGACTAGCGGGGGAGTGCGCCCCCAGTACTTC
CASSPAPGTSGGVRPQYF
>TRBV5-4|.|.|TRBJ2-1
TGTGCCAGCAGCGGAGAGAGACTTAGCAATGAGCAGTTCTTC
CASSGERLSNEQFF
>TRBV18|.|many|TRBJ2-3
TGTGCCAGCTCAGAGTCCATCTCAGATACGCAGTATTTT
CASSESISDTQYF
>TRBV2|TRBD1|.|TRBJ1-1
TGTGCCAGCAGCTGGGACAGTGAAGCTTTCTTT
CASSWDSEAFF
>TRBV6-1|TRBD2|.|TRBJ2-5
TGTGCCAGCAGTGAATGGGCTAGCGGGGGGGTAGAGACCCAGTACTTC
CASSEWASGGVETQYF